Sequencing of this T cell receptor (beta chain) was carried out in a study of T cell repertoires in cytomegalovirus infection. V gave up 7 bases and J gave up 2 bases, with 5 bases separating them. The CDR3 sequence is 11 residues long. Looked up from germline, CDR1 is SGHTA and CDR2 is FQGNSA. TCRdb used MiXCR to reprocess the reads, holding one entry per CDR3 protein. The table shows hundreds of thousands of distinct CDR3 sequences, with about a sixth occurring only once. This clonotype was found a few times. The chain uses TRBV7-2 and TRBJ2-5, with unresolved D. This receptor was identified in a human donor in good health (CMV status not recorded). Some clones in this sample may be carry-over from other donors' samples. The specimen was PBMCs. CDR3 nucleotide sequence: TGTGCCAGCAAAGAACAAGAGACCCAGTACTTC. Amino acid sequence: CASKEQETQYF.